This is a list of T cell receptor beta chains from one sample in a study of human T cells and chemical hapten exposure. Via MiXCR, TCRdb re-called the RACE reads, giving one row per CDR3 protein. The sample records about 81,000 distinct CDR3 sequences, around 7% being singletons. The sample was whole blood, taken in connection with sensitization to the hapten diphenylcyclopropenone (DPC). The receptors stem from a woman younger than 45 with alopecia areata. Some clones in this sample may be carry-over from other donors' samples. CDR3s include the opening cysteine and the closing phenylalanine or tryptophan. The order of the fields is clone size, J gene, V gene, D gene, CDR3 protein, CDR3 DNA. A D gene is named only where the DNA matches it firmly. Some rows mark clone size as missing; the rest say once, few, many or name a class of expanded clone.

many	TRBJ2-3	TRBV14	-	CASSQDRSRDGDTQYF	TGTGCCAGCAGCCAAGATCGCTCTAGGGATGGAGATACGCAGTATTTT
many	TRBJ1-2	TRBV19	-	CASRRGNYGYTF	TGTGCCTCCCGTAGGGGGAACTATGGCTACACCTTC
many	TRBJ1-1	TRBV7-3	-	CASSLTGGETEAFF	TGTGCCAGCAGTCTAACGGGGGGCGAGACTGAAGCTTTCTTT
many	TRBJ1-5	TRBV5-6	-	CASSPRDELYSNQPQHF	TGTGCCAGCAGCCCCCGGGACGAGCTGTATAGCAATCAGCCCCAGCATTTT
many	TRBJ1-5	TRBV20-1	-	CSAPRGGDQPQHF	TGCAGTGCTCCGAGGGGGGGCGATCAGCCCCAGCATTTT
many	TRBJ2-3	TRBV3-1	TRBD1	CASSYRGLGTDTQYF	TGTGCCAGCAGCTACAGGGGTTTGGGCACAGATACGCAGTATTTT
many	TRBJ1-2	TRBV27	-	CASSLQGIGLDGYTF	TGTGCCAGCAGTTTACAGGGGATAGGTTTAGATGGCTACACCTTC
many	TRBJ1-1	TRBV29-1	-	CSVAAVKNTEAFF	TGCAGCGTTGCGGCAGTTAAGAACACTGAAGCTTTCTTT
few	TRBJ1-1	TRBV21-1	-	CASSKGPRAFF	TGTGCCAGCAGCAAAGGACCCAGAGCTTTCTTT
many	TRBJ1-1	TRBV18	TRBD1	CASSPTGGHTEAFF	TGTGCCAGCTCACCTACAGGGGGTCACACTGAAGCTTTCTTT
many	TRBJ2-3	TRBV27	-	CASTGAGTDTQYF	TGTGCCAGCACCGGTGCCGGCACAGATACGCAGTATTTT
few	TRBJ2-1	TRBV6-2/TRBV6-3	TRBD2	CASRTSGPYNEQFF	TGTGCCAGCAGAACTAGCGGCCCCTACAATGAGCAGTTCTTC
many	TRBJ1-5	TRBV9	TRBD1	CASSAGGAGNQPQHF	TGTGCCAGCAGTGCAGGGGGCGCGGGCAATCAGCCCCAGCATTTT
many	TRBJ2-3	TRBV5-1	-	CASIPEPSGPDTQYF	TGCGCCAGCATCCCCGAACCCTCAGGGCCAGATACGCAGTATTTT
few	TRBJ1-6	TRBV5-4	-	CASSLAGPTNSPLHF	TGTGCCAGCAGCTTGGCAGGGCCCACTAATTCACCCCTCCACTTT
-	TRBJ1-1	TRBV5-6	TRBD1	CASSTNPHRGPGTEAFF	TGTGCCAGCAGCACAAACCCACACAGGGGGCCGGGGACTGAAGCTTTCTTT
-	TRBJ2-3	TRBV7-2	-	CASRSPSYTQYF	TGTGCCAGCAGATCCCCGAGCTATACGCAGTATTTT
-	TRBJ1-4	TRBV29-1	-	CSVEDPQGSTNEKLFF	TGCAGCGTTGAAGATCCCCAGGGATCAACTAATGAAAAACTGTTTTTT
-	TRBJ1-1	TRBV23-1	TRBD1	CASSHPPGTGGHFTEAFF	TGCGCCAGCAGTCACCCCCCCGGGACAGGGGGCCATTTTACTGAAGCTTTCTTT
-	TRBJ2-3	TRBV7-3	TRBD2	CASSSREWLAGGPDTQYF	TGTGCCAGCAGCTCCCGTGAATGGCTAGCGGGGGGGCCAGATACGCAGTATTTT
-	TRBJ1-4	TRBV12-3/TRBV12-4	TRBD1	CASSLTGGLETNEKLFF	TGTGCCAGCAGTCTTACAGGGGGATTGGAAACTAATGAAAAACTGTTTTTT
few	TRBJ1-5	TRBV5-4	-	CASSLPGQPQHF	TGTGCCAGCAGCTTGCCAGGTCAGCCCCAGCATTTT
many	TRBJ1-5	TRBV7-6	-	CASSLGGRQPQHF	TGTGCCAGCAGCTTAGGGGGACGGCAGCCCCAGCATTTT
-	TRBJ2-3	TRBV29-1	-	CSVEAGIRGPDTQYF	TGCAGCGTTGAGGCGGGGATAAGGGGCCCAGATACGCAGTATTTT
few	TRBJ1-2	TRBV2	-	CASSEEGRGGYTF	TGTGCCAGCAGTGAAGAGGGGCGGGGAGGCTACACCTTC
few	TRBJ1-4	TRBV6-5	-	CASSYSPGAGEKLFF	TGTGCCAGCAGTTACTCTCCGGGGGCTGGTGAAAAACTGTTTTTT
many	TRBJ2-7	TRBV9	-	CASSVAGQEQYF	TGTGCCAGCAGCGTAGCTGGACAGGAGCAGTACTTC
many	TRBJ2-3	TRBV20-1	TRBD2	CSAPTSGGFSSTDTQYF	TGCAGTGCGCCGACTAGCGGGGGGTTCTCTAGCACAGATACGCAGTATTTT
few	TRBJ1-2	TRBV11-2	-	CASSLGGRGTYGYTF	TGTGCCAGCAGCTTAGGGGGGAGGGGCACCTATGGCTACACCTTC
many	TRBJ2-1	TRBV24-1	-	CATSDPGQQRDEQFF	TGTGCCACCAGTGATCCTGGACAGCAACGGGATGAGCAGTTCTTC
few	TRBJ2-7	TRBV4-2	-	CASSQDPPREQYF	TGTGCCAGCAGCCAAGATCCCCCCAGAGAGCAGTACTTC
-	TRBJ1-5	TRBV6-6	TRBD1	CASRMKQGVSQPQHF	TGTGCCAGCCGAATGAAACAGGGGGTGAGTCAGCCCCAGCATTTT
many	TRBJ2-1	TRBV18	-	CASSPPSNEQFF	TGTGCCAGCTCACCACCGTCCAATGAGCAGTTCTTC
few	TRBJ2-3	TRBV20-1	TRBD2	CSARLLEPGLAGVSLDTQYF	TGCAGTGCTAGACTCCTCGAACCCGGACTAGCGGGGGTGTCATTGGATACGCAGTATTTT
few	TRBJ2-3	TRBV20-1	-	CSVRRGDRADTQYF	TGCAGTGTGCGGCGGGGCGATCGGGCAGATACGCAGTATTTT
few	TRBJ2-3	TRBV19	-	CASSIGLGRSDTQYF	TGTGCCAGTAGTATTGGGTTAGGCAGATCAGATACGCAGTATTTT
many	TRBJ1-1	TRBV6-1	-	CASSPWGRMNTEAFF	TGTGCCAGCAGTCCTTGGGGACGGATGAACACTGAAGCTTTCTTT
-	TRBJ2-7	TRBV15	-	CATSRGIGGRDYEQYF	TGTGCCACCAGCAGAGGGATTGGGGGGCGCGACTACGAGCAGTACTTC
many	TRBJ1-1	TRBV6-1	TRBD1	CASKGQGDLNTEAFF	TGTGCCAGCAAGGGACAGGGGGACCTGAACACTGAAGCTTTCTTT
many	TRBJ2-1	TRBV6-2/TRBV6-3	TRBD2	CATRLADNSYNEQFF	TGTGCCACCCGACTAGCGGACAACTCCTACAATGAGCAGTTCTTC
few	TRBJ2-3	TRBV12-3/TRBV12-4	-	CASSPSPSTDTQYF	TGTGCCAGCAGTCCTAGTCCTAGCACAGATACGCAGTATTTT
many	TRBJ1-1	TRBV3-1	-	CASSPYGEDTEAFF	TGTGCCAGCAGCCCCTACGGGGAGGACACTGAAGCTTTCTTT
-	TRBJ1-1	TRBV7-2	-	CASSPRGGRNTEAFF	TGTGCCAGCAGCCCCCGCGGGGGGAGGAACACTGAAGCTTTCTTT
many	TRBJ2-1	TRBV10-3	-	CAIREELIYNEQFF	TGTGCCATCAGGGAGGAGCTAATATACAATGAGCAGTTCTTC
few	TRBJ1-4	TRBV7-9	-	CASSSGWEKLFF	TGTGCCAGCAGCTCCGGGTGGGAAAAACTGTTTTTT
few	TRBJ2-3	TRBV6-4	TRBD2	CASSEEASGGADTQYF	TGTGCCAGCAGTGAAGAGGCTAGCGGGGGGGCAGATACGCAGTATTTT
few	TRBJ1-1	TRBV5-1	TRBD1	CASSLSGDRLNEAFF	TGCGCCAGCAGCTTGAGTGGGGACAGGCTAAATGAAGCTTTCTTT
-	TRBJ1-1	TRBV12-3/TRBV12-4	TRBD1	CASSPQGARSEAFF	TGTGCCAGCAGTCCGCAGGGGGCCCGCTCTGAAGCTTTCTTT
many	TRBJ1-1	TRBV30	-	CAGGRVNTEAFF	TGTGCCGGAGGAAGGGTGAACACTGAAGCTTTCTTT
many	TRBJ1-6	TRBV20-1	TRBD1	CSARDLFTGGGSYNSPLHF	TGCAGTGCTAGAGATCTCTTTACAGGGGGTGGCTCCTATAATTCACCCCTCCACTTT
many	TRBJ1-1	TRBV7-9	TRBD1	CASSLTGTPSTEAFF	TGTGCCAGCAGCTTGACAGGGACCCCTTCCACTGAAGCTTTCTTT